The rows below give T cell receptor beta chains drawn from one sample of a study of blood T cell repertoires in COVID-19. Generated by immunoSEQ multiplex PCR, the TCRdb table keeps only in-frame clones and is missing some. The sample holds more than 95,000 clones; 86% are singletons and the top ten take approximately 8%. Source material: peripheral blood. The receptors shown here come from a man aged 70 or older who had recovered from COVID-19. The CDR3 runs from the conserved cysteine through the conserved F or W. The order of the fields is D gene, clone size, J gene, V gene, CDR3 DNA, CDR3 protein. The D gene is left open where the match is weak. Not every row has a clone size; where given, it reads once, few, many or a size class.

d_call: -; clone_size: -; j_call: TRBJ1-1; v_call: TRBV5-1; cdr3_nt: TGCGCCAGCAGCTTAGTCCCGGGAGCTGAAGCTTTCTTT; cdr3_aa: CASSLVPGAEAFF
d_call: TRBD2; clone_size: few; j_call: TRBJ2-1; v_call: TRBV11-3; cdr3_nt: TGTGCCAGCAGCTTTAGACGGGTCGGAGCTAGCGGGGGGGCCGATGAGCAGTTCTTC; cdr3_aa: CASSFRRVGASGGADEQFF
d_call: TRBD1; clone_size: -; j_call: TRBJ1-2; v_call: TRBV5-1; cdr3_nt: TGCGCCAGCAGCTTGGCCGGGACAGGGAAGTCAGCTAACTATGGCTACACCTTC; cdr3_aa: CASSLAGTGKSANYGYTF
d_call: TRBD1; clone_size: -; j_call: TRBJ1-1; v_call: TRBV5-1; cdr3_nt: TGCGCCAGCAGCTTCCCCGACAGGGGAAACACTGAAGCTTTCTTT; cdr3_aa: CASSFPDRGNTEAFF
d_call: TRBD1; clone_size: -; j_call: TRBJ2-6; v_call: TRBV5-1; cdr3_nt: TGCGCCAGCAGCTTGGCCCCGGGACAGGAGCCCTCTGGGGCCAACGTCCTGACTTTC; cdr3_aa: CASSLAPGQEPSGANVLTF
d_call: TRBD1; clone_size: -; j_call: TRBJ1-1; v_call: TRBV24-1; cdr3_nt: TGTGCCACCAGTGATTCCCGGACAGGGAACACTGAAGCTTTCTTT; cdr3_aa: CATSDSRTGNTEAFF
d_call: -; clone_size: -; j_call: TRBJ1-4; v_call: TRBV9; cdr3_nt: TGTGCCAGCAGGATCGCTTTTCGACAGGTAAGAAATGAAAAACTGTTTTTT; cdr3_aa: CASRIAFRQVRNEKLFF
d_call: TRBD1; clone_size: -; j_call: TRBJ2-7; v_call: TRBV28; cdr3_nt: TGTGCCAGCAATAGAGGGACAGGGGCCACCAACGAGCAGTACTTC; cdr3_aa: CASNRGTGATNEQYF
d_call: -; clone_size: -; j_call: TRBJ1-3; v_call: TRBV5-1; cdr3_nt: TGCGCCAGCAGCCGGGCAGGGGAGAACGGAAACACCATATATTTT; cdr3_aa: CASSRAGENGNTIYF
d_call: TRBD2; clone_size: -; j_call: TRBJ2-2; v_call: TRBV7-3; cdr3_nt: TGTGCCAGCAGCTCATCCGGGACTAGCAACACCGGGGAGCTGTTTTTT; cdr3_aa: CASSSSGTSNTGELFF
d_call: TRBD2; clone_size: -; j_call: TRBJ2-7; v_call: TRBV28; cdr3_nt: TGTGCCAGCAGGACTAGCGGGGGCCTTCACTTC; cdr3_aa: CASRTSGGLHF
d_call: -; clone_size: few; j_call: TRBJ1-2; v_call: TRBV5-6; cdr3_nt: TGTGCCAGCAGCAACAAGGATCGGGAATATGGCTACACCTTC; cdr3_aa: CASSNKDREYGYTF
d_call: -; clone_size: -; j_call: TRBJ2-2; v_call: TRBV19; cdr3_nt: TGTGCCAGTAGGGGGGCCTCTACGAACACCGGGGAGCTGTTTTTT; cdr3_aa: CASRGASTNTGELFF
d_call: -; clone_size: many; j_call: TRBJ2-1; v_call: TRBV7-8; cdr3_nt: TGTGCCAGCAGCTTAAACTTGAACTACAATGAGCAGTTCTTC; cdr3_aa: CASSLNLNYNEQFF
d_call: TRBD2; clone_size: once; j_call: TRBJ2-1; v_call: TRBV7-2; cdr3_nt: TGTGCCAGCAGCTCGCCGGGACTAGATGGGTTCTTC; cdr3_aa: CASSSPGLDGFF
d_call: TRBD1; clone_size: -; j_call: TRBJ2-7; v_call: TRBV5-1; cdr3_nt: TGCGCCAGCACCTTGCAACCCGGGACAGGTCGCTACGAGCAGTACTTC; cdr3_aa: CASTLQPGTGRYEQYF
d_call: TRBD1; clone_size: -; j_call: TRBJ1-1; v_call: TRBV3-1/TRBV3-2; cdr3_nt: TGTGCCAGCAGCCAAGTTTCCGCGAACAGGGGAAACACTGAAGCTTTCTTT; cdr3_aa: CASSQVSANRGNTEAFF
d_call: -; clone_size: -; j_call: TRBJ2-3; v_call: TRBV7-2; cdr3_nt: TGTGCCAGCAGCTTAGCTCTAAGCAGGATTACAGATACGCAGTATTTT; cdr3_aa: CASSLALSRITDTQYF
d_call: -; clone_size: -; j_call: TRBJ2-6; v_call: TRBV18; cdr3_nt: TGTGCCAGCTCACCACAGGACAGCTCTGGGGCCAACGTCCTGACTTTC; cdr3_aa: CASSPQDSSGANVLTF
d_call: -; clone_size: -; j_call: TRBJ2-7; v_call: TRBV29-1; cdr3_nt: TGCAGCGCCGCCTCAGTCAGGGGAACAGACGAGCAGTACTTC; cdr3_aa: CSAASVRGTDEQYF
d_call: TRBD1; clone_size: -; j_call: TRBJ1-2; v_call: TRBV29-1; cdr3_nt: TGCAGCGTGTACACACCGGGACAGGAGTATGGCTACACCTTC; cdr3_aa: CSVYTPGQEYGYTF
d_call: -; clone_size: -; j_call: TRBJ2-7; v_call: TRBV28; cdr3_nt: TGTGCCAGCAGTTTCTTACTAGTAGGCGAGCAGTACTTC; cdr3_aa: CASSFLLVGEQYF
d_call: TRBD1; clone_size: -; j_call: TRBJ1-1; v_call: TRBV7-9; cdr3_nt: TGTGCCAGCAGCTTACCCGCCGGGACAGCTGGAGCTTTCTTT; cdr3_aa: CASSLPAGTAGAFF
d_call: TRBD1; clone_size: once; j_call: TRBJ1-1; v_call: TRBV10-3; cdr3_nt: TGTGCCATTGGACCCGGGACAGGGACGAACACTGAAGCTTTCTTT; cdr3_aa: CAIGPGTGTNTEAFF
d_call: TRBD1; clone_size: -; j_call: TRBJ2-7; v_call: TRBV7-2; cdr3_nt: TGTGCCAGCAGCTCGACGTCCGGGACAGGATACTACGAGCAGTACTTC; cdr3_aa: CASSSTSGTGYYEQYF
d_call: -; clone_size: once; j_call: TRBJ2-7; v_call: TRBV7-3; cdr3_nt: TGTGCCAGCAGCTCAGGGATAGGCTACGAGCAGTACTTC; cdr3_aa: CASSSGIGYEQYF
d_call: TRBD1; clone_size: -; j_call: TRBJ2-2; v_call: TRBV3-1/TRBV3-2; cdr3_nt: TGTGCCAGCAGCCAAGGACAGGGGCACACCGGGGAGCTGTTTTTT; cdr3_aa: CASSQGQGHTGELFF
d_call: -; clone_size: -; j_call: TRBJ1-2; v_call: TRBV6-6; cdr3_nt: TGTGCCAGCAGTTCGACAGGCTATGGCTACACCTTC; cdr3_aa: CASSSTGYGYTF
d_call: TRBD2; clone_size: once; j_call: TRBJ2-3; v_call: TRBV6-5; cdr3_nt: TGTGCCAGCAGTAAGCGGGGGAACACAGATACGCAGTATTTT; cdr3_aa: CASSKRGNTDTQYF
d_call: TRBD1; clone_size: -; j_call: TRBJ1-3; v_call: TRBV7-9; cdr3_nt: TGTGCCAGCAGCCGGGGACAGGTCGGCTCTGGAAACACCATATATTTT; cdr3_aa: CASSRGQVGSGNTIYF
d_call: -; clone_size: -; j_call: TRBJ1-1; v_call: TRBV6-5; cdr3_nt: TGTGCCAGCACCTCCGGAGTAAGGAACACTGAAGCTTTCTTT; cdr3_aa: CASTSGVRNTEAFF
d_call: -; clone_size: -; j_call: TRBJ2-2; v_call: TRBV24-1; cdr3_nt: TGTGCCACCAGTCAACAGGGCGTTAACACCGGGGAGCTGTTTTTT; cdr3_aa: CATSQQGVNTGELFF
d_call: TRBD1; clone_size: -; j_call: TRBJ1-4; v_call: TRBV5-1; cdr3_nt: TGCGCCAGCAGCTTAGCCGGACAGGGGGCAGAAAAACTGTTTTTT; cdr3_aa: CASSLAGQGAEKLFF
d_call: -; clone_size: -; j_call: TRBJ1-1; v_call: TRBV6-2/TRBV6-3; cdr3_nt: TGTGCCAGCAGTTCCCTGGGGGGGTTCACTGAAGCTTTCTTT; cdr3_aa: CASSSLGGFTEAFF
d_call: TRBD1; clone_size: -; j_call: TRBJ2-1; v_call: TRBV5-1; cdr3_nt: TGCGCCAGCAGCTTAATGACAGGGGGCACCTACAATGAGCAGTTCTTC; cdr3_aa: CASSLMTGGTYNEQFF
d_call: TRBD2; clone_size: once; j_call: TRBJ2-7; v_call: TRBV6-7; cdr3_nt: TGTGCCAGCAGTTCCAAGACTAGCGGGGGCGGCAGCTCCTACGAGCAGTACTTC; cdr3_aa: CASSSKTSGGGSSYEQYF
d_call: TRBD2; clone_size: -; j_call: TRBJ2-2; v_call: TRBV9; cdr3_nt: TGTGCCAGCAGCGTGGGGGTAGCGGGGACCGGGGAGCTGTTTTTT; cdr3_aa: CASSVGVAGTGELFF
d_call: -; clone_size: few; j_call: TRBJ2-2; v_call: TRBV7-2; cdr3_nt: TGTGCCAGCAGCTTAGACAGAAACACCGGGGAGCTGTTTTTT; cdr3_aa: CASSLDRNTGELFF
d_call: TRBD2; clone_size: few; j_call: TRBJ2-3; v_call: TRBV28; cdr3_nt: TGTGCCAGCAGTTCTCAAAGCGGGGCTAGCACAGATACGCAGTATTTT; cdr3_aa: CASSSQSGASTDTQYF
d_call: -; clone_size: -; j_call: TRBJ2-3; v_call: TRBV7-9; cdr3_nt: TGTGCCAGCAGCCCCCGGATCGGAGGGTTGATAGATACGCAGTATTTT; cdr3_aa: CASSPRIGGLIDTQYF
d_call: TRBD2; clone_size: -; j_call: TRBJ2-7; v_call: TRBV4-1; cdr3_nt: TGCGCCAGCAGCCAAGATGGGGTTAGCGGGAGAGGACTCGAGCAGTACTTC; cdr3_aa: CASSQDGVSGRGLEQYF
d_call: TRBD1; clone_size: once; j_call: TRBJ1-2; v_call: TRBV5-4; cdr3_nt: TGTGCCAGCAGCTCGGACAGGATAGGGTTAAATGGCTACACCTTC; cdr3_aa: CASSSDRIGLNGYTF
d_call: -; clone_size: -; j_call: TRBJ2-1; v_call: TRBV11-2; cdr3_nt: TGTGCCAGCAGCCCCGGTCATGGGCAGTTCTTC; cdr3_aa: CASSPGHGQFF
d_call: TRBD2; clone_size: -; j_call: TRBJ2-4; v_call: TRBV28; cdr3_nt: TGTGCCAGCAACGAAATGGGTATCCTAGCGGGAGGGAGTTTAGCCAAAAACATTCAGTACTTC; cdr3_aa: CASNEMGILAGGSLAKNIQYF
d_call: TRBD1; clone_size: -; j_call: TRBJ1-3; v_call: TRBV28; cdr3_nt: TGTGCCAGCGCCCCGGGGACAGGGACTGGAAACACCATATATTTT; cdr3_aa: CASAPGTGTGNTIYF
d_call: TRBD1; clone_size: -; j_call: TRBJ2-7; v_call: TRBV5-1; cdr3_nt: TGCGCCAGCAGCTTGGCTGGGCCAGGGGGAAGCGAGCAGTACTTC; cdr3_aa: CASSLAGPGGSEQYF
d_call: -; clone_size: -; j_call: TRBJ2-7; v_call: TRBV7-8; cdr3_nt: TGTGCCAGCAGCTCCGGTAGGGGCAGGGTTGGTTACGAGCAGTACTTC; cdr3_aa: CASSSGRGRVGYEQYF